These T cell receptor beta chains were read from a single sample in a study of post-analysis software for immune sequencing data. Each CDR3 protein is one row after TCRdb ran MiXCR on the PCR reads. This sample has hundreds of thousands of distinct CDR3 sequences; just under 30% occur once, and the top ten carry approximately 0.6%. Sequencing was carried out using blood. Every receptor here comes from a girl aged 5-17 years with multiple sclerosis. Both conserved end residues are part of each CDR3. Each record gives: J gene, V gene, D gene, clone size, CDR3 DNA, CDR3 protein. D genes are given only for firm matches. Size is omitted from some rows. Given values are once, few, many or a class for expanded clones.

TRBJ1-2	TRBV29-1	-	-	TGCAGCGTTGACCGGGGGGCGTACTATGGCTACACCTTC	CSVDRGAYYGYTF
TRBJ2-7	TRBV29-1	TRBD2	few	TGCAGCGTTGAAGTACTAGCGGGGTACGAGCAGTACTTC	CSVEVLAGYEQYF
TRBJ1-2	TRBV5-1	-	few	TGCGCCAGCAGCTTGGGGCAGATCCACCCTAACTATGGCTACACCTTC	CASSLGQIHPNYGYTF
TRBJ2-4	TRBV6-5	-	many	TGTGCCAGCAGGTTGGGGCGGGGAGCCAAAAACATTCAGTACTTC	CASRLGRGAKNIQYF
TRBJ2-1	TRBV3-1	-	-	TGTGCCAGCAGCCAAGACCACAATGAGCAGTTCTTC	CASSQDHNEQFF
TRBJ1-2	TRBV3-1	-	few	TGTGCCAGCACCTACTCAAAGGGGAAGTACTATGGCTACACCTTC	CASTYSKGKYYGYTF
TRBJ2-7	TRBV27	-	few	TGTGCCAGCAGTTTCCCGCAGGGATCCTACAATGAGCAGTACTTC	CASSFPQGSYNEQYF
TRBJ1-1	TRBV6-6	-	-	TGTGCCAGCAGTTACACACAGGGTTCCACTGAAGCTTTCTTT	CASSYTQGSTEAFF
TRBJ2-7	TRBV7-9	-	few	TGTGCCAGCAGCTTAGTACGCGGGGCGTCGTACGAGCAGTACTTC	CASSLVRGASYEQYF
TRBJ2-5	TRBV27	-	many	TGTGCCAGCAGCAACTCCAGATTCGCCCGGGAGACCCAGTACTTC	CASSNSRFARETQYF
TRBJ2-4	TRBV20-1	TRBD1	-	TGCAGTGCTGAATTACAAGGGGGCGTGATGGCCAAAAACATTCAGTACTTC	CSAELQGGVMAKNIQYF
TRBJ2-1	TRBV20-1	TRBD2	-	TGCAGTGCTCCCTTAGAGCGGGACTACAATGAGCAGTTCTTC	CSAPLERDYNEQFF
TRBJ1-4	TRBV6-1	-	few	TGTGCAGGGGGGGGCGGTAGAATGGAACTGTTTTTT	CAGGGGRMELFF
TRBJ2-3	TRBV5-1	-	few	TGCGCCAGCAGCTTGGCCAAGGACAGCAGCACAGATACGCAGTATTTT	CASSLAKDSSTDTQYF
TRBJ2-7	TRBV14	TRBD2	-	TGTGCCAGCAGCCAAGGGTTAGGTTCTAGCGGGAACGAGCAGTACTTC	CASSQGLGSSGNEQYF
TRBJ2-5	TRBV20-1	TRBD1	-	TGCAGTGCCCGCCCGGGACAGGGCGGAGAGACCCAGTACTTC	CSARPGQGGETQYF
TRBJ2-7	TRBV6-1	TRBD2	-	TGTGCCAGCAGTGCCGGGACTAGCGGGGGGTTATCATCCTACGAGCAGTACTTC	CASSAGTSGGLSSYEQYF
TRBJ1-5	TRBV7-8	-	-	TGTGCCAGCAGCCCCACCAGGGGAAATCAGCCCCAGCATTTT	CASSPTRGNQPQHF
TRBJ1-5	TRBV20-1	-	-	TGCAGTGCTATGCGACCCATTGGGCCCCAGCATTTT	CSAMRPIGPQHF
TRBJ2-4	TRBV20-1	-	-	TGCAGTGCTAGAGAGGGGGCCAAAAACATTCAGTACTTC	CSAREGAKNIQYF
TRBJ2-5	TRBV11-3	-	few	TGTGCCAGCAGCCCAGGTGTCAGGGGTGAGCAGTACTTC	CASSPGVRGEQYF
TRBJ2-7	TRBV7-2	-	few	TGTGCCAGCAGAATAAGTTCGACGGGGAGTAGCTACGAGCAGTACTTC	CASRISSTGSSYEQYF
TRBJ2-1	TRBV5-5	-	-	TGTGCCAGCAGCCTTGATGTTGTGAGCTACAATGAGCAGTTCTTC	CASSLDVVSYNEQFF
TRBJ2-7	TRBV20-1	TRBD2	-	TGCAGTGCTAGTAGGCTAGCGGGGGATCATAGGAATGAGCAGTACTTC	CSASRLAGDHRNEQYF
TRBJ2-7	TRBV4-3	-	-	TGCGCCAGCAGCCAGCATAACTCAGCCTACGAGCAGTACTTC	CASSQHNSAYEQYF
TRBJ2-5	TRBV27	-	-	TGTGCCAGCAGGGTTCGCTCTCAAAGGGGAGAGACCCAGTACTTC	CASRVRSQRGETQYF
TRBJ1-1	TRBV18	TRBD1	-	TGTGCCAGCTCCTCTGACAGGGCTGCTGAAGCTTTCTTT	CASSSDRAAEAFF
TRBJ2-1	TRBV4-1	TRBD1	-	TGCGCCAGCAGCCCCCCGGACAGGGCGCTTAGTGAGCAGTTCTTC	CASSPPDRALSEQFF
TRBJ2-7	TRBV28	TRBD2	few	TGTGCCAGCAGTCCTGGCGGGACTACTTACTACGAGCAGTACTTC	CASSPGGTTYYEQYF
TRBJ1-5	TRBV7-9	-	few	TGTGCCAGCAGCTTAGTGGCCGGCGTCAATCAGCCCCAGCATTTT	CASSLVAGVNQPQHF
TRBJ2-1	TRBV11-2	-	-	TGTGCCAGCAGCTTAGGGGGCCCGAGCAATGAGCAGTTCTTC	CASSLGGPSNEQFF
TRBJ1-4	TRBV6-5	-	-	TGTGCCAGCAGTTACTCGAGAATAGGGGAAAAACTGTTTTTT	CASSYSRIGEKLFF
TRBJ1-2	TRBV3-1	-	few	TGTGCCAGCAGCCAAGATCTGGGGGGTCATGGCTACACCTTC	CASSQDLGGHGYTF
TRBJ2-1	TRBV9	-	few	TGTGCCAGCAGCGTAGAGGCCGTCCCGGGTAACAATGAGCAGTTCTTC	CASSVEAVPGNNEQFF
TRBJ2-7	TRBV4-2	TRBD2	-	TGTGCCAGCAGCCAAGATGTTGGATATGGCGGGGGGGATTACGAGCAGTACTTC	CASSQDVGYGGGDYEQYF
TRBJ2-7	TRBV20-1	-	few	TGCAGTGCTAGACTGGTTGGGGCCGGGCAGTACGAGCAGTACTTC	CSARLVGAGQYEQYF
TRBJ2-1	TRBV9	-	few	TGTGCCAGCAGCGTAGCAGCGTCCCAAGGTGAGCAGTTCTTC	CASSVAASQGEQFF
TRBJ2-7	TRBV20-1	TRBD2	-	TGCAGTGCTAGCACTAGACTAGCTCAGAGCTCCTACGAGCAGTACTTC	CSASTRLAQSSYEQYF
TRBJ2-1	TRBV4-3	-	many	TGCGCCAGCAGCCAAGATCATCGCGGAGGGGAGCAGTTCTTC	CASSQDHRGGEQFF
TRBJ1-5	TRBV4-1	-	-	TGCGCCAGCAGCAAGGCAGGGAGCTATAGCAATCAGCCCCAGCATTTT	CASSKAGSYSNQPQHF
TRBJ1-5	TRBV12-3/TRBV12-4	-	-	TGTGCCAGCAGTTTGGGTTGGCCGGATCAGCCCCAGCATTTT	CASSLGWPDQPQHF
TRBJ2-1	TRBV10-3	-	-	TGTGCCATCAGTGAGTCTGGCCTCAATGAGCAGTTCTTC	CAISESGLNEQFF
TRBJ1-1	TRBV7-2	-	-	TGTGCCAGCAGCTTTCCTAGAGGGACTACCATCACTGAAGCTTTCTTT	CASSFPRGTTITEAFF
TRBJ2-7	TRBV7-2	TRBD2	many	TGCGCCAGCAGCTTGGGAAGCGGGAGCTACGAGCAGTACTTC	CASSLGSGSYEQYF